One T cell receptor beta chain is described in this entry. Its antigen remains unidentified. The source of the sample is a study of cytotoxic CD8 clonotypes in ibrutinib-treated CLL. Depth targeted 1 in 200,000 to 1 in 1 million T cells, averaging 10x coverage per clonotype. TCRdb's copy holds only in-frame clones and misses some; the assay was immunoSEQ multiplex PCR. The sample consists of roughly 47,000 clones, about half of them appearing once. The CDR3 consists of 13 residues. The V gene lost 6 bases and the J gene lost 1 base, with 7 bases spanning the gap. CDR1 and CDR2 from the germline V gene are MDHEN and SYDVKM. Findings of the study overall: At baseline, clonality was higher than in age-matched healthy donors and correlated with CD8+ counts.

This receptor was obtained from a human donor with chronic lymphocytic leukemia. This sequence joins TRBV28 and TRBJ1-5; D may be TRBD1 (6 bases). The sequenced sample was PBMCs, obtained after 12 months of ibrutinib treatment. CDR3 in DNA: TGTGCCAGCAGGCAGGGGAGCAATCAGCCCCAGCATTTT. Translated: CASRQGSNQPQHF.